These 3 T cell receptor beta chains were all obtained from the same sample, sequenced in a study of regulatory T cells in long-lasting Graves disease. Indicated time point: persistent/refractory GD, antithyroid drugs over 5 years with positive TRAb. The TCR library was prepared using RNA isolated from PBMCs. Arm-PCR of CDR3 regions and iRepertoire HTBI primers were the basis on which TCR beta libraries were built. MiXCR was run by TCRdb on the multiplex PCR reads, yielding one entry per CDR3 protein. The table records 300,000 to 500,000 distinct CDR3 sequences, less than 25% of them present only once. Material: peripheral blood mononuclear cells (PBMCs), obtained when the disease was refractory, from a patient treated with antithyroid drugs. These receptors came from a female donor with Graves disease.

At least ten counts were recorded for this clonotype. CDR3 bases: TGTGCCAGCAACGAGGGACTGAATCTCAAGAACACTGAAGCTTTCTTT. Its protein is CASNEGLNLKNTEAFF. The rearrangement joins TRBV2 to TRBJ1-1; the D gene is possibly TRBD1 (5 bases). V was shortened by 7 bases and J by 1 base, with 19 bases between the two germline ends. The CDR3 has 16 amino acids. Germline assignment: CDR1 SNHLY and CDR2 FYNNEI.

V gene TRBV3-1 combines with J gene TRBJ2-7; 9 bases are a match to TRBD2. The length of the CDR3 is 14 residues. The junction had 7 bases not matched to a gene; V was cut back by 7 bases and J by 3 bases. CDR1 and CDR2 from the germline V gene are LGHDT and YNNKEL (reference sequence). Here the CDR3 reads CASTRSGRLYEQYF. Written as DNA, the CDR3 is TGTGCCAGCACCCGAAGCGGGAGGCTCTACGAGCAGTACTTC.

This clonotype came up many times. The chain joins TRBV12-3 or TRBV12-4 to TRBJ1-1; D is unresolved. CDR3 length equals 12 residues. Trimming left V 6 bases short and J 10 bases short, with 15 bases between. CDR3 region: CASSPISHGAFF. In nucleotides, the CDR3 is TGTGCCAGCAGCCCCATTAGTCACGGAGCTTTCTTT.